Listed here are 17 T cell receptor beta chains from one sample, sequenced in a study of cytomegalovirus exposure and HLA in healthy donors. PCR was performed using 60 Vbeta and 13 Jbeta primers. Sequencing was performed with immunoSEQ multiplex PCR; in TCRdb, only in-frame clones are kept and a portion is missing. This table has about 130,000 clones, approximately 72% appearing once. The sequenced sample consisted of PBMCs. Every receptor here comes from a human donor in good health.

In DNA form, the CDR3 reads TGTGCCAGCAGTTTTATAGCGGGCGGCTCCTACAATGAGCAGTTCTTC. Protein product: CASSFIAGGSYNEQFF. The rearrangement joins TRBV27 to TRBJ2-1, with TRBD2 matching over 7 bases. The J segment lost 0 bases and the V segment lost 3 bases, leaving 5 bases of the junction unmatched. The CDR3 covers 16 residues. Germline loops: CDR1 MNHEY, CDR2 SMNVEV (reference sequence).

This clone was counted only a few times. This rearrangement joins TRBV10-3 to TRBJ2-1, with 10 nucleotides matching TRBD1. Germline CDR1 reads ENHRY; CDR2 reads SYGVKD. The V segment lost 6 bases and the J segment 6 bases; nucleotides outside the gene matches: 5. The CDR3 consists of 14 residues. The CDR3 sequence: CAIRGDRGFNEQFF. CDR3 sequence (DNA): TGTGCCATCAGGGGGGACAGGGGCTTCAATGAGCAGTTCTTC.

The chain couples TRBV5-3 to TRBJ1-5, with D possibly TRBD1 on 6 matching bases. TRBV5-3 is identified as an open reading frame with a role that is uncertain. This CDR3 spans 14 amino acids. Deletions cut 4 bases from V and 7 bases from J, with 15 bases between. CDR3 residues: CARSLGTYEQPQHF. For the CDR3, the DNA is TGTGCCAGAAGCCTCGGGACATATGAGCAGCCCCAGCATTTT.

The rearrangement joins TRBV5-8 to TRBJ2-1; 8 positions agree with TRBD1. The germline gives CDR1 SGHTS, CDR2 YDEGEE. This CDR3 is 15 amino acids long. With 0 bases clipped from V and 3 bases from J, the junction kept 2 bases outside the gene matches. CDR3 sequence: CASSLGQGYYNEQFF. In DNA, the CDR3 is TGTGCCAGCAGCTTGGGACAGGGGTACTACAATGAGCAGTTCTTC.

The J gene is TRBJ1-2, the V gene TRBV6-5, with D unresolved. Trimming took off 5 bases at V and 7 bases at J, with 8 bases between the two ends. Per germline, CDR1 MNHEY and CDR2 SVGAGI. CDR3 length equals 11 residues. The CDR3: CASSRGSGYTF. The CDR3 region has the DNA TGTGCCAGCAGTCGCGGGAGTGGCTACACCTTC.

This clone was counted a single time. This sequence joins TRBV25-1 and TRBJ2-3; D perhaps matches TRBD2 (5 bases). CDR3 length: 13 amino acids. Trimming stripped 3 bases from V and 1 base from J, with 5 bases between. CDR1 and CDR2 from the germline V gene are MGHDK and SYGVNS. The CDR3 is CASSDGGTDTQYF. The CDR3 DNA reads TGTGCCAGCAGTGACGGGGGCACAGATACGCAGTATTTT.

The gene calls are TRBV7-9 and TRBJ2-7; 12 positions match TRBD2. V lost 4 bases and J lost 6; bases outside the gene matches: 7. This CDR3 has 15 residues. CDR1 and CDR2 from the germline V gene are SEHNR and FQNEAQ (reference sequence). CDR3 residues: CASSSMGLAGGEQYF. In nucleotides, the CDR3 is TGTGCCAGCAGCTCGATGGGACTAGCGGGCGGCGAGCAGTACTTC.

The V gene is TRBV30, the J gene TRBJ1-4, with D perhaps TRBD1 (5 bases). The CDR3 extends over 15 amino acids. Germline assignment: CDR1 GTSNPN and CDR2 SVGIG (reference sequence). V lost 4 bases and J 8 bases, leaving 20 bases between the germline ends. CDR3 residues: CAWKGKGQGNEKLFF. The CDR3 DNA follows: TGTGCCTGGAAAGGGAAGGGTCAGGGAAACGAAAAACTGTTTTTT.

In nucleotides, the CDR3 is TGTGCCAGCAGGCGGACAGGTTTCGGCACAGATACGCAGTATTTT. It yields the protein CASRRTGFGTDTQYF. The gene calls are TRBV7-3 and TRBJ2-3; 7 bases match TRBD1. The CDR3 is 15 residues long. The junction had 7 bases not matched to a gene; V was cut back by 6 bases and J by 1 base. Germline V gene lookup returns CDR1 SGHTA and CDR2 FQGTGA.

The table lists this clone with a count of one. V gene TRBV13 combines with J gene TRBJ2-5; D might be TRBD2 (6 bases). CDR3 length: 15 residues. Germline CDR1 PRHDT, CDR2 FYEKMQ (reference sequence). V lost 5 bases and J lost 3, with 16 bases in between. The CDR3, as DNA: TGTGCCAGCAGCCCGAAATGGGGGGACGAAGAGACCCAGTACTTC. It encodes CASSPKWGDEETQYF.

In regard to this clone: Compared with germline, one end of the junction differs, possibly owing to a read error. This chain uses TRBV5-4 with TRBJ2-7; TRBD1 matches 7 bases. From germline, CDR1 is SGHNT and CDR2 YYREEE (reference sequence). The CDR3 is 14 residues long. The CDR3 here is CASSLDQGAYEQYF. For the CDR3, the DNA is TGTGCCAGCAGTTTGGATCAGGGGGCCTACGAGCAGTACTTC.

V and J are TRBV5-4 and TRBJ1-1; D might be TRBD1 (5 bases). V shed 5 bases and J shed 5 bases, with 10 bases lying between them. Looked up from germline, CDR1 is SGHNT and CDR2 is YYREEE (reference sequence). The CDR3 totals 12 residues. The CDR3 DNA reads TGTGCCAGCAGGGCCCGGGGGACTGAAGCTTTCTTT. This gives the protein CASRARGTEAFF.

This chain uses TRBV7-2 with TRBJ2-2; no clear D. The V end was cut by 5 bases, the J end by 6 bases, with 7 bases between. The CDR3 has 12 amino acids. Germline CDR1 reads SGHTA; CDR2 reads FQGNSA. The CDR3, as DNA: TGTGCCAGCAGCCTACCCCCCGGGGAGCTGTTTTTT. As protein: CASSLPPGELFF.

This chain joins TRBV7-3 and TRBJ2-7; D is perhaps TRBD2 (5 bases). This CDR3 has 13 amino acids. Germline V gene lookup returns CDR1 SGHTA and CDR2 FQGTGA. The V gene lost 5 bases and the J gene lost 6 bases, with 14 bases spanning the gap. The CDR3 bases are TGTGCCAGCAGCCCGAGTGGCGGGCGCGAGCAGTACTTC. It translates to CASSPSGGREQYF.

V usage is TRBV7-9 and J usage is TRBJ2-5, with 14 bases matching TRBD2. This CDR3 has 17 residues. In germline, CDR1 is SEHNR, CDR2 FQNEAQ (reference sequence). With V trimmed by 1 base and J by 5 bases, 6 bases remained unmatched. Written as DNA, the CDR3 is TGTGCCAGCAGCTTAGGGGGACTAGCGGGGGCCTGGGAGACCCAGTACTTC. The encoded protein is CASSLGGLAGAWETQYF.

The genes are TRBV28 and TRBJ2-5, with TRBD1 identical over 10 bases. CDR1 and CDR2 from the germline V gene are MDHEN and SYDVKM. Trimming removed 5 bases from V and 5 bases from J; junction bases left unmatched: 8. The CDR3 consists of 15 residues. The CDR3 spells CASSPHWTGGETQYF. The CDR3 DNA reads TGTGCCAGCAGTCCGCACTGGACAGGGGGGGAGACCCAGTACTTC.

For this clone: This may stem from a read error, because a much larger clone lies one nucleotide away. The rearrangement joins TRBV30 to TRBJ1-1; TRBD1 matches 8 bases. Germline-derived CDR1 and CDR2 are GTSNPN and SVGIG (reference sequence). This CDR3 comprises 13 residues. The CDR3 sequence is CDWSGDRRTEAFF. The CDR3 nucleotides read TGTGACTGGAGTGGGGACAGGAGGACTGAAGCTTTCTTT. The variable domain in full, completed from reference TRBV30 and TRBJ1-1, reads SQTIHQWPATLVQPVGSPLSLECTVEGTSNPNLYWYRQAAGRGLQLLFYSVGIGQISSEVPQNLSASRPQDRQFILSSKKLLLSDSGFYLCDWSGDRRTEAFFGQGTRLTVV.